Following are 27 T cell receptor beta chains from one sample sequenced in a study of blood T cell repertoires in COVID-19. Sequencing used immunoSEQ multiplex PCR; TCRdb keeps in-frame clones, though not all of them. The repertoire holds 200,000 to 250,000 clones, with about 91% as singletons. Sequencing was carried out using peripheral blood. The source is a woman aged 40 to 55 with acute or convalescent COVID-19.

The V gene is TRBV5-6, the J gene TRBJ1-5, with D possibly matching TRBD1 (5 bases). The CDR3 is 16 amino acids. With 0 bases removed from V and 4 bases from J, the gap between germline ends came to 14 bases. Looked up from germline, CDR1 is SGHDT and CDR2 is YYEEEE. The CDR3 here is CASSLASGGWNQPQHF. The CDR3 bases are TGTGCCAGCAGCTTGGCCTCGGGGGGGTGGAATCAGCCCCAGCATTTT.

A single count supports this clone. The CDR3 DNA reads as TGTGCCAGCAGCAGTACAGGGGGAGAGCAGTTCTTC. It translates to CASSSTGGEQFF. The genes are TRBV5-4 and TRBJ2-1; TRBD1 matches 8 bases. Germline CDR1 SGHNT, CDR2 YYREEE (reference sequence). The CDR3 extends over 12 amino acids. J lost 10 bases, V lost 4 bases, and 4 bases had no gene match.

The chain links TRBV7-6 to TRBJ2-3; 14 bases match TRBD2. CDR3 length: 13 residues. The ends lost 4 bases at V and 14 bases at J; junction bases unmatched: 5. Germline CDR1 and CDR2: SGHVS and FNYEAQ. CDR3 in amino acids: CASSSVTSGGVYF. DNA for the CDR3: TGTGCCAGCAGCTCCGTGACTAGCGGGGGGGTGTATTTT.

This chain uses TRBV12-5 with TRBJ1-4; 7 nucleotides line up with TRBD1. V shed 3 bases and J 8 bases; nucleotides not matched to a gene: 6. Germline CDR1 reads LGHNT; CDR2 reads FRNRAP. CDR3 size: 14 residues. As DNA, the CDR3 is TGTGCTAGTGGTTTCGGGACAGAACCCGAAAAACTGTTTTTT. Translating gives CASGFGTEPEKLFF.

V usage is TRBV7-2 and J usage is TRBJ1-1, with TRBD1 matching 8 bases. Germline V gives CDR1 SGHTA, CDR2 FQGNSA. There are 14 residues in the CDR3. V was pared by 10 bases and J by 5 bases, with 12 bases of the junction left unmatched. CDR3 sequence (DNA): TGTGCCACCGGACTGGACAGGGAGCGGACTGAAGCTTTCTTT. Its protein is CATGLDRERTEAFF.

The rearrangement joins TRBV21-1 to TRBJ1-5; the table calls TRBD1, which could not be checked here. TRBV21-1 is flagged as a pseudogene. The CDR3 is made up of 11 amino acids. The chain's CDR3 is CASTRNQPQHF. The CDR3 region has the DNA TGTGCCAGCACCAGAAATCAGCCCCAGCATTTT.

The V call is TRBV24-1, the J call TRBJ1-3; maybe TRBD1 (5 bases). V was cut by 5 bases and J by 1 base, with 20 bases left in between. The CDR3 covers 18 residues. Germline CDR1 and CDR2: KGHDR and SFDVKD. CDR3 residues: CATSVPGRGDPSGNTIYF. For the CDR3, the DNA is TGTGCCACCAGTGTCCCGGGCCGGGGGGACCCTTCTGGAAACACCATATATTTT.

This chain uses TRBV7-2 with TRBJ1-1; 9 bases are shared with TRBD1. The germline CDR1 and CDR2 sequences are SGHTA and FQGNSA. V lost 5 bases, J lost 5 bases, and 9 bases stayed unmatched. The CDR3 is 15 residues long. The CDR3 here is CASSLHGTGITEAFF. The CDR3 DNA reads as TGTGCCAGCAGCCTCCACGGGACAGGGATTACTGAAGCTTTCTTT. The full variable domain, completed using reference TRBV7-2 and TRBJ1-1, is GAGVSQSPSNKVTEKGKDVELRCDPISGHTALYWYRQSLGQGLEFLIYFQGNSAPDKSGLPSDRFSAERTGGSVSTLTIQRTQQEDSAVYLCASSLHGTGITEAFFGQGTRLTVV.

The chain recombines TRBV5-5 with TRBJ2-7; 7 bases line up with TRBD1. Germline CDR1 is SGHKS and CDR2 is YYEKEE (reference sequence). Losses at the gene ends were 0 bases for V and 0 bases for J; bases not matched to a gene: 6. The CDR3 covers 16 residues. CDR3 nucleotides: TGTGCCAGCAGCTTGGAGGGGACAGATTACTCCTACGAGCAGTACGTC. Translating it yields CASSLEGTDYSYEQYV.

This chain joins TRBV25-1 and TRBJ1-1; TRBD1 aligns across 7 bases. This CDR3 contains 18 residues. J gave up 0 bases and V 0 bases, and 10 bases lay outside the gene matches. Germline-derived CDR1 and CDR2 are MGHDK and SYGVNS. DNA of the CDR3: TGTGCCAGCAGTGAATATTATGACAGGGAGTTGATGAACACTGAAGCTTTCTTT. Its protein is CASSEYYDRELMNTEAFF.

This chain connects TRBV7-8 to TRBJ2-1, with a tentative D call TRBD2 (5 bases). The CDR3 is 13 amino acids. Germline values: CDR1 SGHVS, CDR2 FQNEAQ. Trimming left V 0 bases short and J 8 bases short, with 8 bases between. The CDR3 DNA follows: TGTGCCAGCAGCTTAGCTAGGAGGCATGAGCAGTTCTTC. It yields the protein CASSLARRHEQFF.

This sequence joins TRBV10-2 and TRBJ2-5; D may be TRBD2 (6 bases). V was pared by 7 bases and J by 4 bases, with 19 bases between. This CDR3 region has 15 residues. The germline V gene has CDR1 WSHSY and CDR2 SAAADI. DNA for the CDR3: TGCGCCAGCACCCAACGGGGGTCCGGGGGAGAGACCCAGTACTTC. Amino acids: CASTQRGSGGETQYF.

This sequence joins TRBV6-1 and TRBJ1-2, with 7 bases matching TRBD1. The CDR3 is made up of 15 amino acids. V gave up 3 bases and J gave up 4 bases; unmatched junction bases: 8. The germline V gene has CDR1 MNHNS and CDR2 SASEGT. The CDR3 spells CASSEVGDRPYGYTF. The CDR3 bases are TGTGCCAGCAGTGAGGTTGGGGACAGACCCTATGGCTACACCTTC.

This clone was observed a handful of times. The CDR3 reads CASGAGPTNTGELFF. For the CDR3, the DNA is TGTGCCAGCGGAGCGGGGCCTACGAACACCGGGGAGCTGTTTTTT. The chain uses TRBV6-5 and TRBJ2-2; TRBD2 matches at 7 bases. Germline CDR1 MNHEY, CDR2 SVGAGI. The trim removed 8 bases at V and 0 bases at J, leaving 6 bases unmatched. This CDR3 has 15 amino acids.

The chain carries TRBV10-3 and TRBJ1-1; 9 bases align to TRBD1. The V segment lost 6 bases and the J segment 0 bases; nucleotides outside the gene matches: 2. Germline loops: CDR1 ENHRY, CDR2 SYGVKD. The CDR3 length is 14 residues. CDR3 sequence (DNA): TGTGCCATCAGGGACAGGGGAATGAACACTGAAGCTTTCTTT. Protein product: CAIRDRGMNTEAFF.

This chain uses TRBV7-9 with TRBJ1-3, with D possibly being TRBD1 (6 bases). Germline CDR1 reads SEHNR; CDR2 reads FQNEAQ (reference sequence). V shed 8 bases and J shed 3 bases, with 14 bases lying between them. The CDR3 has 14 amino acids. CDR3 nucleotides: TGTGCCAGCTCGACAGGCGGATATGGAAACACCATATATTTT. Its translation: CASSTGGYGNTIYF.

This chain uses TRBV4-1 with TRBJ2-5; TRBD2 might be the D (7 bases). This CDR3 region has 19 residues. Trimming shortened V by 0 bases and J by 1 base, and 21 bases separated the two germline ends. Germline V gene lookup returns CDR1 MGHRA and CDR2 YSYEKL. CDR3 in DNA: TGCGCCAGCAGCCAAGATCCAACGGGGGGCCCCAATTCCCAAGAGACCCAGTACTTC. Translation: CASSQDPTGGPNSQETQYF.

V and J are TRBV7-3 and TRBJ1-1, with D perhaps matching TRBD1 (6 bases). CDR3 length equals 13 residues. Trimming left V 6 bases short and J 3 bases short, with 11 bases between. Germline CDR1 reads SGHTA; CDR2 reads FQGTGA. CDR3 protein: CASSFKGDTEAFF. CDR3 coding DNA: TGTGCCAGCAGTTTCAAGGGGGACACTGAAGCTTTCTTT.

The gene calls are TRBV7-6 and TRBJ2-5; tentatively, D is TRBD1 (5 bases). This CDR3 has 13 amino acids. CDR1 and CDR2 (germline): SGHVS, FNYEAQ. The V and J ends lost 8 bases and 2 bases respectively, with 12 bases between them. CDR3 bases: TGTGCCAGCGTTGGAAGGGGACAAGAGACCCAGTACTTC. Translated: CASVGRGQETQYF.

V and J are TRBV27 and TRBJ2-1, with 8 bases that match TRBD1. This CDR3 region has 17 residues. Germline CDR1 is MNHEY and CDR2 is SMNVEV (reference sequence). Trimming cost V 6 bases and J 2 bases; bases outside gene matches: 12. DNA of the CDR3: TGTGCCAGCAGACCCTTGGGTAGGGGACAGGCCTACAATGAGCAGTTCTTC. Its protein product is CASRPLGRGQAYNEQFF.

The count of this clone is one. The V and J genes are TRBV11-2 and TRBJ1-4, with TRBD1 as a possible D gene (6 bases). CDR3 size: 14 residues. CDR1 and CDR2 from the germline V gene are SGHAT and FQNNGV. The V gene lost 5 bases and the J gene lost 7 bases, with 14 bases spanning the gap. The CDR3 region is CASSKRTVGEKLFF. The DNA of the CDR3 is TGTGCCAGCAGCAAGAGGACAGTCGGTGAAAAACTGTTTTTT.

A remark on this clone: A read error may produce the germline difference seen at one junction end. The chain is built from TRBV19 and TRBJ1-5; TRBD1 aligns across 7 bases. Per the germline V gene, CDR1 is LNHDA and CDR2 is SQIVND (reference sequence). This CDR3 contains 14 residues. In DNA, the CDR3 is TGTGCCAGTAGTGACAGGGTCAGCAATCGGCCCCAGCATTTT. Residues: CASSDRVSNRPQHF.

The rearrangement links TRBV2 to TRBJ2-3; 7 bases line up with TRBD2. V trimming: 7 bases; J trimming: 3 bases; junction bases outside the gene matches: 4. The CDR3 contains 13 residues. Germline CDR1 is SNHLY and CDR2 is FYNNEI. The CDR3 nucleotides read TGTGCCAGCAAGGGGACTACTACAGATACGCAGTATTTT. It translates to CASKGTTTDTQYF.

This rearrangement joins TRBV10-3 to TRBJ2-3; 11 bases agree with TRBD2. Germline V lookup: CDR1 ENHRY, CDR2 SYGVKD. Germline trimming cut 4 bases from V and 2 bases from J; bases unmatched to any gene: 5. This CDR3 has 16 residues. The CDR3 protein is CAISALAGGSTDTQYF. The CDR3 DNA sequence: TGTGCCATCAGTGCCCTAGCGGGGGGTTCCACAGATACGCAGTATTTT.

This clone was counted a few times. The gene calls are TRBV6-4 and TRBJ2-3; 8 nucleotides align to TRBD1. The V gene's germline CDR1 is MRHNA and CDR2 SNTAGT. The V gene end was trimmed by 4 bases and the J gene end by 1 base; junction bases not matched to a gene: 4. This CDR3 is built from 15 residues. The DNA of the CDR3 is TGTGCCAGCAGTGTAGCGACAGGGGGCACAGATACGCAGTATTTT. Its translation: CASSVATGGTDTQYF.

The genes are TRBV27 and TRBJ1-1; D uncertain. Germline V lookup: CDR1 MNHEY, CDR2 SMNVEV (reference sequence). The CDR3 covers 12 residues. V was cut by 10 bases and J by 4 bases, with 13 bases left in between. CDR3 region: CATRRGSTEAFF. The CDR3 bases are TGTGCCACCCGAAGAGGGTCCACTGAAGCTTTCTTT.

This CDR3 reads CASSLVRRDTEAFF. CDR3 bases: TGTGCCAGCTCACTCGTCCGGAGGGACACTGAAGCTTTCTTT. The chain joins TRBV18 to TRBJ1-1; D remains ambiguous. The V gene lost 4 bases and the J gene lost 3 bases, with 12 bases spanning the gap. Germline CDR1 and CDR2: KGHSH and LQKENI. The CDR3 runs 14 residues. Full variable domain (missing parts from reference TRBV18 and TRBJ1-1): NAGVMQNPRHLVRRRGQEARLRCSPMKGHSHVYWYRQLPEEGLKFMVYLQKENIIDESGMPKERFSAEFPKEGPSILRIQQVVRGDSAAYFCASSLVRRDTEAFFGQGTRLTVV.